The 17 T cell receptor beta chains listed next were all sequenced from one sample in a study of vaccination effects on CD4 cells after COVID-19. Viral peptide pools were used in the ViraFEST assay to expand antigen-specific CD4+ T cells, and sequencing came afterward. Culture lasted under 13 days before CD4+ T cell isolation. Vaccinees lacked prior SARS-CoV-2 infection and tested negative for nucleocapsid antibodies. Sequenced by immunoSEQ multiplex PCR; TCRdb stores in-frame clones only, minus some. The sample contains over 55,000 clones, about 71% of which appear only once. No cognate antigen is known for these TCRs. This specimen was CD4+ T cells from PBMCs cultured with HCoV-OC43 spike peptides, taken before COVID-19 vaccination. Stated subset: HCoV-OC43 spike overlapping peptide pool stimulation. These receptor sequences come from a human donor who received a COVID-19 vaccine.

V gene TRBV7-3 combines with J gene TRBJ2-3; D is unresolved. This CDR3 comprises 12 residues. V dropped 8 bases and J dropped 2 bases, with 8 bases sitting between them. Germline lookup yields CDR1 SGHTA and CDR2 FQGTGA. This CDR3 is CASGHSTDTQYF. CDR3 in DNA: TGTGCCAGCGGGCATTCCACAGATACGCAGTATTTT.

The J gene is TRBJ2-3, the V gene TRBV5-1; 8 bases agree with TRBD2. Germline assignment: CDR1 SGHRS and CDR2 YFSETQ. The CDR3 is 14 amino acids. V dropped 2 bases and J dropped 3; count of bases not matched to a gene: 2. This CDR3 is CASSLPGGTDTQYF. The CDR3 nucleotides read TGCGCCAGCAGCTTACCGGGGGGGACAGATACGCAGTATTTT. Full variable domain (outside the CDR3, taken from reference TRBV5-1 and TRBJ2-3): KAGVTQTPRYLIKTRGQQVTLSCSPISGHRSVSWYQQTPGQGLQFLFEYFSETQRNKGNFPGRFSGRQFSNSRSEMNVSTLELGDSALYLCASSLPGGTDTQYFGPGTRLTVL.

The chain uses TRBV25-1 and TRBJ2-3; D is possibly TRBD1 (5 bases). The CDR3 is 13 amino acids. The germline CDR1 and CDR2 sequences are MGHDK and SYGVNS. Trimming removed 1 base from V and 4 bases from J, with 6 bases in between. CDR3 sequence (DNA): TGTGCCAGCAGTGAATGGGGCGCAGATACGCAGTATTTT. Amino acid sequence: CASSEWGADTQYF.

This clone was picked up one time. This chain's CDR3 is CASSSRTGGANYGYTF. The CDR3 region has the DNA TGCGCCAGCAGCTCACGGACAGGGGGCGCGAACTATGGCTACACCTTC. The J gene is TRBJ1-2, the V gene TRBV5-1; TRBD1 matches 11 bases. Germline V gene lookup returns CDR1 SGHRS and CDR2 YFSETQ. V lost 3 bases to trimming and J lost 2 bases; unmatched junction nucleotides: 6. This CDR3 has 16 amino acids.

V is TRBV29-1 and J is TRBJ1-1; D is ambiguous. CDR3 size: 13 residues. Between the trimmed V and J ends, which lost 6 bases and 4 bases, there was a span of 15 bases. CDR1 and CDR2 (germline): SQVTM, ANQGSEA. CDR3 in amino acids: CSVALEGGTEAFF. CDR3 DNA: TGCAGCGTCGCGTTAGAAGGTGGCACTGAAGCTTTCTTT.

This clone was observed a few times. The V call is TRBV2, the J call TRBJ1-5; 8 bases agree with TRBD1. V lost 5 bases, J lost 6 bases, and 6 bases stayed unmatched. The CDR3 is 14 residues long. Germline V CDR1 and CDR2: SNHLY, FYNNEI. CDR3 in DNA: TGTGCCAGCAGTCTTCAGGGGGCTGGTCAGCCCCAGCATTTT. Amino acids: CASSLQGAGQPQHF.

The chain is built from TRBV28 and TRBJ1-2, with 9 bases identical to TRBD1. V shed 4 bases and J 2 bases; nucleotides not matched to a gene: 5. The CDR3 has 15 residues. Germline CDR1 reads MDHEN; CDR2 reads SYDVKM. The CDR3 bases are TGTGCCAGCAGTTCCTGGGGGACAGGGAACTATGGCTACACCTTC. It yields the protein CASSSWGTGNYGYTF.

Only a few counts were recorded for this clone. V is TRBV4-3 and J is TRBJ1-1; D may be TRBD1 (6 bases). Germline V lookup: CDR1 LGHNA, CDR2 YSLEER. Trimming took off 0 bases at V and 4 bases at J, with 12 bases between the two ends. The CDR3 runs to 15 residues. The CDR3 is CASSQDAQGGTEAFF. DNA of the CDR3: TGCGCCAGCAGCCAAGATGCACAGGGAGGCACTGAAGCTTTCTTT.

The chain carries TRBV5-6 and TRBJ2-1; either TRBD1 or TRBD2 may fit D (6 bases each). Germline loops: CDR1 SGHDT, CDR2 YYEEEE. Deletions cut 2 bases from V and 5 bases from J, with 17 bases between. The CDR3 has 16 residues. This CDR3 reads CASSLIPGARDNEQFF. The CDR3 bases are TGTGCCAGCAGCTTAATACCGGGGGCCCGCGACAATGAGCAGTTCTTC.

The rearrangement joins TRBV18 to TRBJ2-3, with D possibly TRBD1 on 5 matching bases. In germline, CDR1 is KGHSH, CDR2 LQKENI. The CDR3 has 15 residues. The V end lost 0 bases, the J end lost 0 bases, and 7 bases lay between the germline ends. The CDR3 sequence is CASSPPGASTDTQYF. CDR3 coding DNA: TGTGCCAGCTCACCACCAGGGGCTAGCACAGATACGCAGTATTTT.

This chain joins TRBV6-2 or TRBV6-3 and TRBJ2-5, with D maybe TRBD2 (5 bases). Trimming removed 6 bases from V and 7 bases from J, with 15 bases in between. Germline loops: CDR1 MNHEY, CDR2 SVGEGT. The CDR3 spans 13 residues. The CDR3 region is CASSDWTAGTQYF. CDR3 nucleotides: TGTGCCAGCAGCGACTGGACGGCGGGGACCCAGTACTTC.

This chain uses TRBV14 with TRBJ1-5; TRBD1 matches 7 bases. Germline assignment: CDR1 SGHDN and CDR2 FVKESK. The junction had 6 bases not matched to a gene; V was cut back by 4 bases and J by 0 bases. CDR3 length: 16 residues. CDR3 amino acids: CASSPTTGFSNQPQHF. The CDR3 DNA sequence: TGTGCCAGCAGCCCTACGACAGGGTTTAGCAATCAGCCCCAGCATTTT.

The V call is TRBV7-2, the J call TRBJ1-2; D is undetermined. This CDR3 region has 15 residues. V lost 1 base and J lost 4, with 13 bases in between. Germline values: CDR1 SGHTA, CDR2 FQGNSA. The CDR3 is CASSLVGWGGYGYTF. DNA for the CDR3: TGTGCCAGCAGCTTAGTGGGGTGGGGAGGCTATGGCTACACCTTC.

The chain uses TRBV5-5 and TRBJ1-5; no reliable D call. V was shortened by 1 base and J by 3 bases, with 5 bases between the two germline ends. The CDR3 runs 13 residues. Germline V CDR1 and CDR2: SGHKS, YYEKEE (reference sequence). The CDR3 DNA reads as TGTGCCAGCAGCTTGTTGACCAATCAGCCCCAGCATTTT. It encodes CASSLLTNQPQHF.

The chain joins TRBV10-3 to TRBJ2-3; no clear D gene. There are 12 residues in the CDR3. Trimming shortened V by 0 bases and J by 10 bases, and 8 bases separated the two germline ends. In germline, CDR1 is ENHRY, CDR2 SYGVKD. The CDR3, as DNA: TGTGCCATCAGTGAGTCGGTCCGGGCGCAGTATTTT. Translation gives CAISESVRAQYF.

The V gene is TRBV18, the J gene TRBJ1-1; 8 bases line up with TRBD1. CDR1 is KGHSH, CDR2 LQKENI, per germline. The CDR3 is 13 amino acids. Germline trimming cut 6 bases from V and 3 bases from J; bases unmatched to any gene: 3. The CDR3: CASSPDRDTEAFF. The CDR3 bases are TGTGCCAGCTCCCCGGACAGGGACACTGAAGCTTTCTTT.

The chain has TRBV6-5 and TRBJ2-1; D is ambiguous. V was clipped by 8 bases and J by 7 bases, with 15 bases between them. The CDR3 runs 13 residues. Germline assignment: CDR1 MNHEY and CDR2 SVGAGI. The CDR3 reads CASRDPPTNEQFF. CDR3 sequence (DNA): TGTGCCAGCCGCGATCCCCCCACGAATGAGCAGTTCTTC.